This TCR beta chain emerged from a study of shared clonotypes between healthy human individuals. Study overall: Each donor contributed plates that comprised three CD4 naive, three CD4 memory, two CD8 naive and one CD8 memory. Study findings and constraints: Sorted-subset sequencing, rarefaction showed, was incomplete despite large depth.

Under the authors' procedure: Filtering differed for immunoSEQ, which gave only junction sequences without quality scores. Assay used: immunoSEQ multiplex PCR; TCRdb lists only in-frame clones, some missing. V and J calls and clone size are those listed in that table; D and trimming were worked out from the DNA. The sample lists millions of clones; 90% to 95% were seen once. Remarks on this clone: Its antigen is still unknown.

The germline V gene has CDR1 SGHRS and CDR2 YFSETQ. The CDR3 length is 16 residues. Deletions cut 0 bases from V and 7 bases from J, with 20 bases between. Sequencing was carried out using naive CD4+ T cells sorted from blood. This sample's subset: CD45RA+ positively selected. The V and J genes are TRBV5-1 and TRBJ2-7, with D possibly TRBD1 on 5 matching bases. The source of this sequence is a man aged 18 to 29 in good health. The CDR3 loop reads CASSLALDSGPGEQYF. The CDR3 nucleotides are TGCGCCAGCAGCTTGGCATTAGACAGTGGCCCTGGAGAGCAGTACTTC. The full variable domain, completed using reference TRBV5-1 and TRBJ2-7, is KAGVTQTPRYLIKTRGQQVTLSCSPISGHRSVSWYQQTPGQGLQFLFEYFSETQRNKGNFPGRFSGRQFSNSRSEMNVSTLELGDSALYLCASSLALDSGPGEQYFGPGTRLTVT.